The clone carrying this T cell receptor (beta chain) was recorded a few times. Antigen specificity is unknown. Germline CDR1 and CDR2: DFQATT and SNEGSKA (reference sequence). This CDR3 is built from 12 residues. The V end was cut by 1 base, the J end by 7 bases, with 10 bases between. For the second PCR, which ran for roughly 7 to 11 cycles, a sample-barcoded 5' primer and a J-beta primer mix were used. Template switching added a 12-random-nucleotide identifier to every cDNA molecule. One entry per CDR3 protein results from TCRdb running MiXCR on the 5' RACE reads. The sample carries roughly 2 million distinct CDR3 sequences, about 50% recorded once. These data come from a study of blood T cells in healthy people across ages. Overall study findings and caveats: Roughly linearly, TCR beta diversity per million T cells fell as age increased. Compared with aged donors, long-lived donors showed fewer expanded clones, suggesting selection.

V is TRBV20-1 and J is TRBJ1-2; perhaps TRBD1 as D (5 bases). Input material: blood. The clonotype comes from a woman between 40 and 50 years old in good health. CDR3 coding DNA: TGCAGTGCTAGAGTTGGGACGGCTGGCTACACCTTC. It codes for CSARVGTAGYTF.